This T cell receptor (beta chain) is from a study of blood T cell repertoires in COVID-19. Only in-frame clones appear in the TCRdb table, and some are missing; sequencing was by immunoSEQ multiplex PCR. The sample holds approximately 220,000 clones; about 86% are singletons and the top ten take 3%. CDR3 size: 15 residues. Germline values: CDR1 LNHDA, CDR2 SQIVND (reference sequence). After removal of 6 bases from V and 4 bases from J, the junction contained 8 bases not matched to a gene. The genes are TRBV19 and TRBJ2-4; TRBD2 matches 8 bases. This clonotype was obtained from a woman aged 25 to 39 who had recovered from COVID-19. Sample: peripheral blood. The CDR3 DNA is TGTGCCAGTAGCCATCTAGCGGGTTCTAAAAACATTCAGTACTTC. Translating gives CASSHLAGSKNIQYF.